This T cell receptor (beta chain) was captured by sequencing in a study of T-cell memory formation after mild COVID-19. About the research overall: The TCR clusters were mostly specific to one donor.

The CDR3 runs 13 residues. From germline, CDR1 is LGHNA and CDR2 YNFKEQ. The ends were cut back, 1 base at V and 7 bases at J, with 11 bases in the middle. TCRdb reprocessed the 5' RACE reads via MiXCR and lists one record per CDR3 protein. The table shows roughly 580,000 distinct CDR3 sequences, with about a sixth occurring only once. For this clonotype: Its specificity is unknown.

Study-wide results and caveats: Contracting CD8+ clones were enriched in EMRA, CD4+ mainly in CM and EM.

Material for sequencing was PBMCs or a T cell subset sorted from them (not recorded which). V usage is TRBV4-2 and J usage is TRBJ2-7; D gene ambiguous. The sequence came from an adult woman who had mild COVID-19 (a few samples of this study predate the infection). Cell type and time point are not known. The CDR3 spells CASSQGPPREQYF. The CDR3 bases are TGTGCCAGCAGCCAAGGGCCCCCTCGGGAGCAGTACTTC.